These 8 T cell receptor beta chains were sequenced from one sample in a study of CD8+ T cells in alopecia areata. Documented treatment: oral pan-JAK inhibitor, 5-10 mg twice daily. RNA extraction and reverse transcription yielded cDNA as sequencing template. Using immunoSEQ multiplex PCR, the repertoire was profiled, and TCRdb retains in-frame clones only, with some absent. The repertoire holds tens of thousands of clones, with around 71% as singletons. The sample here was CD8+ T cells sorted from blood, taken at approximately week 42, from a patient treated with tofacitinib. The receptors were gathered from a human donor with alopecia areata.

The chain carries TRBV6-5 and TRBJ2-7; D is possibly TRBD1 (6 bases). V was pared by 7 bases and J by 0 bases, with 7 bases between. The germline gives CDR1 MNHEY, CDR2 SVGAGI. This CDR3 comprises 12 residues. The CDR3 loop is CASTDSSYEQYF. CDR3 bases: TGTGCCAGCACGGACAGCTCCTACGAGCAGTACTTC.

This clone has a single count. For the CDR3, the DNA is TGCGCCAGCAGCCCGAGGGCCCCAAACACCGGGGAGCTGTTTTTT. It translates to CASSPRAPNTGELFF. The chain links TRBV4-1 to TRBJ2-2, with D tentatively TRBD2 (5 bases). Deletions cut 4 bases from V and 2 bases from J, with 11 bases between. This CDR3 has 15 amino acids. The germline V gene encodes CDR1 MGHRA and CDR2 YSYEKL.

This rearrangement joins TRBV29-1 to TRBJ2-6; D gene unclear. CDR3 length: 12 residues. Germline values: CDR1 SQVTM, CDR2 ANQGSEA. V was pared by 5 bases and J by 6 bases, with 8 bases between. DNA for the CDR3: TGCAGCGTTTTAGTGGAGGCCAACGTCCTGACTTTC. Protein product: CSVLVEANVLTF.

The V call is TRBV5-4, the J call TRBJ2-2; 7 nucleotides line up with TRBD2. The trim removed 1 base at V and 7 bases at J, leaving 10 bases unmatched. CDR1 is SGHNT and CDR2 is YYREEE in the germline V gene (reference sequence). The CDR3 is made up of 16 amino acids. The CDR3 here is CASSLIHPGEGGELFF. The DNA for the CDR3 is TGTGCCAGCAGCTTGATTCATCCGGGGGAGGGCGGGGAGCTGTTTTTT.

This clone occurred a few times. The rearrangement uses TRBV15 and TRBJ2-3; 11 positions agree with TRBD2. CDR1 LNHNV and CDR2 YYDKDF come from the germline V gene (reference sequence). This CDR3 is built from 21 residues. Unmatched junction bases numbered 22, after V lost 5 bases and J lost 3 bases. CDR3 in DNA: TGTGCCACCAGCCGACTAGCTCCCCCGGTACTAGCGGGGGAGAGAACAGATACGCAGTATTTT. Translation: CATSRLAPPVLAGERTDTQYF.

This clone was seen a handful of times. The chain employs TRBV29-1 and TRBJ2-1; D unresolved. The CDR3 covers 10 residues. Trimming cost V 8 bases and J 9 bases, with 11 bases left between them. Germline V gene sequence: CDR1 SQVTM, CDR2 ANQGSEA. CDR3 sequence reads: CSFSRGEQFF. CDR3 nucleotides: TGCAGCTTCAGTCGCGGTGAGCAGTTCTTC.

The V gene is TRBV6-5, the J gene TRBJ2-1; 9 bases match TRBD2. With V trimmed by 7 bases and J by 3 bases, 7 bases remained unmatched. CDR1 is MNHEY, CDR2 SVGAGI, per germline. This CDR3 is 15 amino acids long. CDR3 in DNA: TGTGCCAGCAAACCCGTTAGCGGGGGCTACAATGAGCAGTTCTTC. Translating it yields CASKPVSGGYNEQFF.

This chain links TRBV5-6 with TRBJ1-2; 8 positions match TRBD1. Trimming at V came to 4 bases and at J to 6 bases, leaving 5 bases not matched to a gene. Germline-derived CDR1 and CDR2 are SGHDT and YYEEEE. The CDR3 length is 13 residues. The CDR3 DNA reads TGTGCCAGCAGCCTCGGACAGGGTGATGGCTACACCTTC. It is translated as CASSLGQGDGYTF.